What follows describes a single T cell receptor (beta chain). Its antigen remains unidentified. No much larger clone exists at a distance of one base, and base qualities are not known. Library preparation was by PCR. The sequencing machine was an Illumina HiSeq 2500. To normalize quantification of the TCRbeta repertoire, the TCR libraries were built with molecular barcoding that relied on unique molecular identifiers. TCRdb cleaned the public reads at Q25 with fastp, built clones with MiXCR and kept in-frame beta chains. For every CDR3 protein sequence, its rows merge into one entry that carries the most common genes and DNA. This sample holds 400,000 to 450,000 distinct CDR3 sequences; approximately 41% were observed only once. The ten most abundant clones make up 27% of the sample. As encoded in the germline V gene (reference sequence), CDR1 is GTSNPN while CDR2 is SVGIG. V and J are truncated by 0 bases and 5 bases respectively, leaving an intervening sequence of 19 bases. Reading from cysteine to phenylalanine, the CDR3 counts 16 amino acids. Kept here is only the CDR3 DNA, which spans 48 bases and is read in frame from base 1.

The sample is drawn from a study of T-cell reconstitution after alpha-beta-depleted transplantation in children (dated by TCRdb to the mid-2010s). Some background on the complete study: The study quantitatively tracked T-cell immune reconstitution after TCRalphabeta/CD19-depleted allogeneic hematopoietic cell transplantation in children using TCR repertoire profiling.

Study-level results and caveats: In some patients, high TCRbeta diversity at day 60 was attributed to recipient T cells and intrathymic progenitors that had survived conditioning. Apparently early alphabetaT-cell count recovery about two months after transplant reportedly relied on only several hundred rapidly expanded clones derived from non-depleted graft cells. Over the following months the frequencies of hyperexpanded clones went down, and after one year T-cell counts and TCRbeta diversity were mostly credited to newly produced T cells.

Sample treatment or condition, as interpreted from the label and publication: allogeneic hematopoietic cell transplantation with graft depleted of TCRalphabeta T cells and CD19 B cells. Transplant recipients were children who received TCRalphabeta/CD19-depleted allogeneic hematopoietic cell grafts. The origin of this receptor is a girl aged 2 to 9 with aplastic anemia, due to receive a stem cell transplant. The chain was built from TRBV30 and TRBJ2-5, with a tentative D gene TRBD1 over 8 matching bases. Material: PBMCs, obtained before TCRalphabeta/CD19-depleted stem cell transplant. The CDR3 protein: CAWSVQQGAGVETQYF. The bases read TGTGCCTGGAGTGTACAGCAGGGGGCGGGGGTCGAGACCCAGTACTTC.